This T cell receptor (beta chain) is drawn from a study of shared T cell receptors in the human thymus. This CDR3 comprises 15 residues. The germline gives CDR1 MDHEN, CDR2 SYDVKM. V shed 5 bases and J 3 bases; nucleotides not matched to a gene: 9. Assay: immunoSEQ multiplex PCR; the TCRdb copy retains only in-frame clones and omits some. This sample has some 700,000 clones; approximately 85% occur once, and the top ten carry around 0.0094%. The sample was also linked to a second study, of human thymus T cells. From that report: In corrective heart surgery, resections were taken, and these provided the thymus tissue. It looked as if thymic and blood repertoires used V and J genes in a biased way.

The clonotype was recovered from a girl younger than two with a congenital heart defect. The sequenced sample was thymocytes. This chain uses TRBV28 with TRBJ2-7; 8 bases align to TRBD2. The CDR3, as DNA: TGTGCCAGCAGTCCCTCAGCGGGAGCACACTACGAGCAGTACTTC. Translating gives CASSPSAGAHYEQYF.